Each of the 20 T cell receptor beta chains below was sequenced from the same sample in a study of blood T cell repertoires in COVID-19. The method was immunoSEQ multiplex PCR; TCRdb's version includes in-frame clones alone and lacks a portion of them. The table lists about 330,000 clones, approximately 90% of them singletons. The sequenced sample consisted of peripheral blood. Every receptor here comes from a man between 25 and 39 years old with COVID-19, enrolled during active disease.

This clone occurred a few times. V is TRBV27 and J is TRBJ2-1; D possibly corresponds to TRBD1 (6 bases). The germline CDR1 and CDR2 sequences are MNHEY and SMNVEV (reference sequence). V was cut by 7 bases and J by 7 bases, with 20 bases left in between. The CDR3 has 15 residues. DNA of the CDR3: TGTGCCAGCATGACAGGAACTCAGGTAGATAATGAGCAGTTCTTC. Translation gives CASMTGTQVDNEQFF.

The genes are TRBV19 and TRBJ2-3; perhaps TRBD1 as D (6 bases). The germline V gene encodes CDR1 LNHDA and CDR2 SQIVND (reference sequence). CDR3 length equals 14 residues. V lost 5 bases and J lost 2, with 11 bases in between. This CDR3 is CASSFDRYTDTQYF. The DNA for the CDR3 is TGTGCCAGTAGTTTCGACAGGTACACAGATACGCAGTATTTT.

The rearrangement joins TRBV27 to TRBJ2-7; D call uncertain. CDR3 size: 13 residues. Trimming took 0 bases from V and 11 from J, leaving 14 bases between them. CDR1 is MNHEY and CDR2 is SMNVEV in the germline V gene (reference sequence). CDR3 DNA sequence: TGTGCCAGCAGTTTATCGAGCAGCCAGGTGAAGTACTTC. Translated, it gives CASSLSSSQVKYF.

The chain joins TRBV5-1 to TRBJ1-1; 8 bases align to TRBD1. V dropped 4 bases and J dropped 1; count of bases not matched to a gene: 6. Germline CDR1 is SGHRS and CDR2 is YFSETQ. The CDR3 extends over 15 amino acids. CDR3 in DNA: TGCGCCAGCAGCGTGACAGGGGACAAGAACACTGAAGCTTTCTTT. Protein sequence: CASSVTGDKNTEAFF. Together with reference TRBV5-1 and TRBJ1-1, the CDR3 gives the full variable domain: KAGVTQTPRYLIKTRGQQVTLSCSPISGHRSVSWYQQTPGQGLQFLFEYFSETQRNKGNFPGRFSGRQFSNSRSEMNVSTLELGDSALYLCASSVTGDKNTEAFFGQGTRLTVV.

This chain connects TRBV7-8 to TRBJ1-2, with 7 bases aligning to TRBD1. Germline CDR1 reads SGHVS; CDR2 reads FQNEAQ. Losses at the gene ends were 5 bases for V and 4 bases for J; bases not matched to a gene: 13. This CDR3 spans 16 amino acids. The CDR3: CASSPRRGARVYGYTF. DNA for the CDR3: TGTGCCAGCAGCCCTCGCAGGGGGGCTCGGGTCTATGGCTACACCTTC.

This clone was seen repeatedly, ten times or more. The chain recombines TRBV6-4 with TRBJ2-3; 7 nucleotides match TRBD1. Germline CDR1 is MRHNA and CDR2 is SNTAGT. V lost 0 bases to trimming and J lost 4 bases; unmatched junction nucleotides: 1. The CDR3 loop spans 14 amino acids. CDR3 sequence (DNA): TGTGCCAGCAGTGACTCGCAGGGGGCAGATACGCAGTATTTT. Residues: CASSDSQGADTQYF.

CDR3 amino acids: CASSQTHLQGGGGELFF. The CDR3 nucleotides are TGTGCCAGCAGCCAAACCCACTTACAAGGGGGTGGCGGGGAGCTGTTTTTT. The chain is built from TRBV4-2 and TRBJ2-2; D possibly corresponds to TRBD1 (6 bases). The CDR3 covers 17 residues. Trimming took 2 bases from V and 7 from J, leaving 20 bases between them. Looked up from germline, CDR1 is LGHNA and CDR2 is YNFKEQ.

This clone was counted only a few times. The gene calls are TRBV19 and TRBJ2-3; D might be TRBD1 (6 bases). Germline V gene lookup returns CDR1 LNHDA and CDR2 SQIVND (reference sequence). The CDR3 has 15 amino acids. V lost 4 bases and J lost 2, with 13 bases in between. This CDR3 is CASSNYRVHTDTQYF. The CDR3 nucleotides read TGTGCCAGTAGTAACTACAGGGTCCACACAGATACGCAGTATTTT.

This chain joins TRBV9 and TRBJ2-7; TRBD2 aligns across 8 bases. V lost 2 bases, J lost 5 bases, and 6 bases stayed unmatched. Per the germline V gene, CDR1 is SGDLS and CDR2 is YYNGEE. The CDR3 spans 14 residues. The CDR3 sequence is CASSVFSGGNEQYF. CDR3 coding DNA: TGTGCCAGCAGCGTCTTTTCGGGGGGGAACGAGCAGTACTTC.

This sequence joins TRBV28 and TRBJ1-5; D ambiguous. Germline-derived CDR1 and CDR2 are MDHEN and SYDVKM. Trimming shortened V by 6 bases and J by 2 bases, and 14 bases separated the two germline ends. The CDR3 runs to 15 residues. The CDR3 is CASRPPQLGNQPQHF. As DNA, the CDR3 is TGTGCCAGCAGACCTCCCCAGTTGGGCAATCAGCCCCAGCATTTT. Based on the CDR3 plus reference TRBV28 and TRBJ1-5, the full variable domain is DVKVTQSSRYLVKRTGEKVFLECVQDMDHENMFWYRQDPGLGLRLIYFSYDVKMKEKGDIPEGYSVSREKKERFSLILESASTNQTSMYLCASRPPQLGNQPQHFGDGTRLSIL.

This chain uses TRBV27 with TRBJ2-3; a weak D match, TRBD2 (5 bases). The CDR3 is made up of 14 amino acids. V dropped 4 bases and J dropped 3 bases, with 11 bases sitting between them. Germline lookup yields CDR1 MNHEY and CDR2 SMNVEV (reference sequence). CDR3 coding DNA: TGTGCCAGCAGTTACCGGGGTCCGACAGATACGCAGTATTTT. It specifies CASSYRGPTDTQYF.

The V call is TRBV28, the J call TRBJ1-1, with TRBD1 matching over 12 bases. CDR1 is MDHEN, CDR2 SYDVKM, per germline. The CDR3 runs 15 residues. V dropped 4 bases and J dropped 0; count of bases not matched to a gene: 0. The CDR3 loop is CASSWDRGLNTEAFF. DNA of the CDR3: TGTGCCAGCAGTTGGGACAGGGGGCTGAACACTGAAGCTTTCTTT.

About this clone: At one end, the junction sequence differs from germline, possibly due to a read error. This chain joins TRBV13 and TRBJ2-7, with 10 bases identical to TRBD1. The germline gives CDR1 PRHDT, CDR2 FYEKMQ (reference sequence). CDR3 size: 16 residues. CDR3 DNA sequence: TGTGCCAGCAGCCTAGGAACCGGGACAGGGGTCTACGAGCAGTACTTC. Amino acid sequence: CASSLGTGTGVYEQYF. Combining the CDR3 with reference TRBV13 and TRBJ2-7 gives the whole variable domain AAGVIQSPRHLIKEKRETATLKCYPIPRHDTVYWYQQGPGQDPQFLISFYEKMQSDKGSIPDRFSAQQFSDYHSELNMSSLELGDSALYFCASSLGTGTGVYEQYFGPGTRLTVT.

CDR3: CASSTGAQETQYF. CDR3 sequence (DNA): TGTGCCAGCAGCACAGGGGCCCAAGAGACCCAGTACTTC. The chain has TRBV28 and TRBJ2-5, with TRBD1 matching 7 bases. The CDR3 has 13 amino acids. Trimming at V came to 6 bases and at J to 1 base, leaving 2 bases not matched to a gene. The germline gives CDR1 MDHEN, CDR2 SYDVKM.

In its sample, this clone was seen once. V and J are TRBV6-5 and TRBJ1-2; D is ambiguous. CDR1 and CDR2 from the germline V gene are MNHEY and SVGAGI. The V gene lost 4 bases and the J gene lost 2 bases, with 8 bases spanning the gap. This CDR3 contains 13 residues. The CDR3 DNA reads TGTGCCAGCAGTTCAACTCGGAACTATGGCTACACCTTC. Encoded protein: CASSSTRNYGYTF.

In its sample, this clone was seen once. This chain joins TRBV7-9 and TRBJ1-1; possible D gene TRBD1, 5 bases. Germline CDR1 and CDR2: SEHNR and FQNEAQ (reference sequence). CDR3 length: 16 residues. Trimming left V 1 base short and J 0 bases short, with 12 bases between. The CDR3 region is CASSLGGGLLNTEAFF. CDR3 bases: TGTGCCAGCAGCTTAGGGGGCGGCCTTTTGAACACTGAAGCTTTCTTT.

V gene TRBV11-3 combines with J gene TRBJ2-1; 10 bases fit TRBD2. Germline V gene data show CDR1 as SGHNT and CDR2 as YENEEA. The CDR3 is made up of 18 amino acids. Trimming at V came to 0 bases and at J to 7 bases, leaving 12 bases not matched to a gene. The CDR3 loop is CASSLDQSGSGRANEQFF. CDR3 coding DNA: TGTGCCAGCAGCTTAGATCAGAGTGGGAGCGGGAGGGCAAATGAGCAGTTCTTC.

The CDR3 is CSVTVMNTEAFF. Here the CDR3 DNA reads TGCAGCGTGACAGTCATGAACACTGAAGCTTTCTTT. The V and J genes are TRBV29-1 and TRBJ1-1; weak D call: TRBD1 (5 bases). Trimming left V 6 bases short and J 0 bases short, with 8 bases between. Germline-derived CDR1 and CDR2 are SQVTM and ANQGSEA. This CDR3 region has 12 residues. The full variable domain, rest sourced from reference TRBV29-1 and TRBJ1-1, is SAVISQKPSRDICQRGTSLTIQCQVDSQVTMMFWYRQQPGQSLTLIATANQGSEATYESGFVIDKFPISRPNLTFSTLTVSNMSPEDSSIYLCSVTVMNTEAFFGQGTRLTVV.

The chain is built from TRBV19 and TRBJ2-2; 8 nucleotides agree with TRBD1. V dropped 7 bases and J dropped 1; count of bases not matched to a gene: 5. The CDR3 extends over 15 amino acids. CDR1 is LNHDA, CDR2 SQIVND, per germline (reference sequence). CDR3 DNA: TGTGCCAGTAATACCGGGACAGGGAACACCGGGGAGCTGTTTTTT. Protein sequence: CASNTGTGNTGELFF. The full variable domain, completed using reference TRBV19 and TRBJ2-2, is DGGITQSPKYLFRKEGQNVTLSCEQNLNHDAMYWYRQDPGQGLRLIYYSQIVNDFQKGDIAEGYSVSREKKESFPLTVTSAQKNPTAFYLCASNTGTGNTGELFFGEGSRLTVL.

The V call is TRBV19, the J call TRBJ2-1; D is ambiguous. The germline V gene has CDR1 LNHDA and CDR2 SQIVND (reference sequence). This CDR3 has 11 residues. V lost 4 bases and J 5 bases, leaving 3 bases between the germline ends. CDR3 sequence reads: CASSTHNEQFF. CDR3 nucleotide sequence: TGTGCCAGTAGTACTCACAATGAGCAGTTCTTC.